This T cell receptor (beta chain) is from a study of T cells in Graves' hyperthyroidism and ophthalmopathy. Whole-study results and caveats: Ophthalmopathy cases were set apart from stable hyperthyroidism by a 13 V-J model. Blood also carried most thyroid clonotypes expanded above 0.001.

Amplification of TCR beta CDR3 regions used RNA as the template. First-round RT-PCR with HTBI primers amplified the TCR CDR3 region. Via MiXCR, TCRdb re-called the multiplex PCR reads, giving one row per CDR3 protein. Of 300,000 to 400,000 distinct CDR3 sequences listed, approximately 15% are singletons. Germline V CDR1 and CDR2: WSHSY, SAAADI. V was clipped by 2 bases and J by 12 bases; unmatched bases: 14. The CDR3 extends over 16 amino acids. Points on this clonotype: The antigen is unknown.

This chain links TRBV10-2 with TRBJ2-1, with 9 bases aligning to TRBD2. The receptor was isolated from a woman aged 25-40 years with Graves' ophthalmopathy. The specimen sequenced was blood. CDR3: CASSEPEVAGEKGQFF. The CDR3 DNA reads TGCGCCAGCAGTGAGCCCGAGGTAGCGGGAGAGAAAGGGCAGTTCTTC.